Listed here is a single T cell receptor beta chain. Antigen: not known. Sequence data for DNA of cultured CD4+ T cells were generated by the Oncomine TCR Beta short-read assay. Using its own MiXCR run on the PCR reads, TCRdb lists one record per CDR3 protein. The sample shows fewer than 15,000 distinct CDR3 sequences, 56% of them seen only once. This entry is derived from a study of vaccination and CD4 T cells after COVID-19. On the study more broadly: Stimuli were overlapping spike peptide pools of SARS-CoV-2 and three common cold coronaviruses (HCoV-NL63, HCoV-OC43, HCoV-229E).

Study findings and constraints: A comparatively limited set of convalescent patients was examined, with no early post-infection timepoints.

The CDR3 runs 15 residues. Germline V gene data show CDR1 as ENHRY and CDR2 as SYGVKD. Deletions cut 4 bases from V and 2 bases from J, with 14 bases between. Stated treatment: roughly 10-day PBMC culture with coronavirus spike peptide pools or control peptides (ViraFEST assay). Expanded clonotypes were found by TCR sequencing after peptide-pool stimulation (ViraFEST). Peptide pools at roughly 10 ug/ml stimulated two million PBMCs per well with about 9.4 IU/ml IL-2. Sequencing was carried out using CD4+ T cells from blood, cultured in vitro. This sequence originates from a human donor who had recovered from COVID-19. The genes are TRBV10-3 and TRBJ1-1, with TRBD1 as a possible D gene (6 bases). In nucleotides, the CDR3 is TGTGCCATCAGTGGGGTACAGGGACCTAACACTGAAGCTTTCTTT. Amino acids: CAISGVQGPNTEAFF.